The 8 T cell receptor beta chains reported below all come from one sample, sequenced in a study of T cell responses to AZD1222 COVID-19 vaccine listed by TCRdb under 2021. The library came from the immunoSEQ multiplex PCR assay. TCRdb re-hosts the immuneACCESS table, in-frame sequences only. Its copies lack some clones; in the studies checked, an unresolved V gene accounts for under half of them, and the cause for the rest is not known. The sample contains some 120,000 clones, 80% to 90% of them found a single time. The top ten clones comprise more than 5.5% of the sample. In the paper's terms, the time point label means: baseline before first vaccination. The sample consisted of peripheral blood, taken on day 0 of AZD1222 vaccination. The source of these receptors is an adult in good health.

This chain links TRBV11-2 with TRBJ2-4, with D possibly matching TRBD2 (5 bases). CDR1 is SGHAT and CDR2 is FQNNGV in the germline V gene. V lost 5 bases and J 2 bases, leaving 16 bases between the germline ends. This CDR3 spans 16 amino acids. The CDR3 DNA reads as TGTGCCAGCAGCCCTCTAGCCTCAAGGTCCAAAAACATTCAGTACTTC. Translated: CASSPLASRSKNIQYF.

This clone showed up just a few times. The CDR3 here is CASSVAMVRTEAFF. CDR3 in DNA: TGTGCCAGCAGCGTCGCCATGGTGCGGACTGAAGCTTTCTTT. This chain links TRBV9 with TRBJ1-1, with D unclear. The CDR3 totals 14 residues. Trimming removed 2 bases from V and 5 bases from J, with 13 bases in between. The V gene's germline CDR1 is SGDLS and CDR2 YYNGEE.

The rearrangement links TRBV30 to TRBJ2-7, with unresolved D. The V and J ends lost 5 bases and 4 bases respectively, with 15 bases between them. The CDR3 is 13 residues long. Germline V lookup: CDR1 GTSNPN, CDR2 SVGIG (reference sequence). The CDR3 sequence is CAWDTGLPYEQYF. In DNA, the CDR3 is TGTGCCTGGGACACCGGGCTCCCTTACGAGCAGTACTTC.

The chain couples TRBV20-1 to TRBJ2-7, with 10 nucleotides matching TRBD1. Germline values: CDR1 DFQATT, CDR2 SNEGSKA (reference sequence). V lost 3 bases and J lost 3; bases outside the gene matches: 14. The CDR3 runs 17 residues. The CDR3 DNA is TGCAGTGCTAGTGGACAGAACCCGACAGGGGGCCTCTACGAGCAGTACTTC. It translates to CSASGQNPTGGLYEQYF.

This clone was detected only once. The genes are TRBV4-3 and TRBJ1-4; tentative D call: TRBD1 (6 bases). This CDR3 is 17 amino acids long. Trimming took 0 bases from V and 5 from J, leaving 16 bases between them. CDR1 and CDR2 from the germline V gene are LGHNA and YSLEER. CDR3 region: CASSQDVTRTVNEKLFF. For the CDR3, the DNA is TGCGCCAGCAGCCAAGATGTGACCAGGACAGTGAATGAAAAACTGTTTTTT.

V is TRBV6-5 and J is TRBJ1-2, with D unclear. Germline V gene sequence: CDR1 MNHEY, CDR2 SVGAGI. Between the trimmed V and J ends, which lost 8 bases and 2 bases, there was a span of 9 bases. The CDR3 length is 12 residues. CDR3 region: CASEGRNYGYTF. The CDR3 nucleotides read TGTGCCAGCGAAGGACGGAACTATGGCTACACCTTC.

This clone has just one count. V is TRBV7-2 and J is TRBJ1-4; 8 nucleotides agree with TRBD1. The J segment lost 7 bases and the V segment lost 5 bases, leaving 6 bases of the junction unmatched. Germline V gene lookup returns CDR1 SGHTA and CDR2 FQGNSA. The CDR3 is 14 amino acids. The DNA of the CDR3 is TGTGCCAGCAGCCCCAGGGGGCGGGGTGAAAAACTGTTTTTT. It yields the protein CASSPRGRGEKLFF.

V is TRBV28 and J is TRBJ1-1; perhaps TRBD1 as D (6 bases). In germline, CDR1 is MDHEN, CDR2 SYDVKM. V lost 7 bases and J lost 5, with 17 bases in between. CDR3 length equals 14 residues. The CDR3 loop is CASTRAGVQTEAFF. CDR3 in DNA: TGTGCCAGCACCCGGGCAGGGGTGCAAACTGAAGCTTTCTTT.